This T cell receptor (beta chain) was captured by sequencing in a study of a mutant IDH1 vaccine in newly diagnosed glioma. On the study more broadly: There were eight vaccinations for patients, given in weeks 1, 3, 5, 7, 11, 15, 19 and 23. Pretreatment consisted of radiotherapy, temozolomide, or both, with most receiving both. Study-level points and caveats: It was about 95% of patients that developed vaccine-induced immune responses.

Using immunoSEQ multiplex PCR, the repertoire was profiled, and TCRdb retains in-frame clones only, with some absent. The sample shows fewer than 30,000 clones, 65% to 85% of them seen only once. In germline, CDR1 is SQVTM, CDR2 ANQGSEA. This CDR3 comprises 12 residues. V lost 7 bases and J lost 4; bases outside the gene matches: 6. With regard to this clone: What it recognizes is unknown.

Time point defined: week 23, last vaccination. The investigators gave 300 ug of mutant IDH1 20-mer peptide in each vaccine dose, together with topical imiquimod. Donors had new WHO grade 3 or 4 IDH1-mutant, ATRX-lost astrocytomas. This TCR derives from a young woman with glioma. This specimen consisted of PBMCs, obtained from a glioma patient whose treatment included an IDH1 peptide vaccine. The rearrangement links TRBV29-1 to TRBJ2-5; 7 bases fit TRBD2. The CDR3 sequence: CSAPRGRETQYF. The DNA for the CDR3 is TGCAGCGCTCCGCGGGGGAGAGAGACCCAGTACTTC.